This T cell receptor beta chain is drawn from a study of technical replicates of blood from a few donors. CDR1 is SGHAT, CDR2 FQNNGV, per germline. Trimming took 3 bases from V and 4 from J; bases not matched to a gene: 2. The CDR3 contains 13 residues. TCRdb keeps only in-frame clones here, not all; method: immunoSEQ multiplex PCR. Among tens of thousands of clones listed, about 92% were seen once. The receptor's source is a human donor in good health. V and J are TRBV11-2 and TRBJ1-2; 7 bases are a match to TRBD1. Sequencing was done on a sample of T cells isolated from PBMCs. Written as DNA, the CDR3 is TGTGCCAGCAGCTTTCGGGACAGCTATGGCTACACCTTC. Translating it yields CASSFRDSYGYTF.